What follows are 30 T cell receptor beta chains derived from one specimen sequenced in a study of T cell changes during pregnancy in multiple sclerosis. The data were produced by immunoSEQ multiplex PCR, yet TCRdb's version contains in-frame clones alone and is incomplete. This sample has 50,000 to 65,000 clones; approximately 94% occur once, and the top ten carry 3.2%. Here the sequenced sample was CD8+ T cells from peripheral blood mononuclear cells, taken in the second trimester of pregnancy. These receptors were collected from a female donor with multiple sclerosis, enrolled in a pregnancy study.

This sequence joins TRBV6-1 and TRBJ2-7; the D gene is possibly TRBD2 (5 bases). Germline V gene data show CDR1 as MNHNS and CDR2 as SASEGT. V was clipped by 2 bases and J by 2 bases, with 10 bases between them. The CDR3 is 14 amino acids. CDR3 coding DNA: TGTGCCAGCAGTGAAACCGGGCGGGCCTACGAGCAGTACTTC. As protein: CASSETGRAYEQYF.

As regards this clone: Other DNA sequences in this sample translate to the same CDR3. The chain employs TRBV9 and TRBJ2-7, with 12 bases that match TRBD2. Germline V gives CDR1 SGDLS, CDR2 YYNGEE. The V and J ends lost 0 bases and 2 bases, in that order; junction bases with no gene match: 0. The CDR3 runs to 15 residues. The CDR3 DNA sequence: TGTGCCAGCAGCGTAGGGACTAGCGGGACCTACGAGCAGTACTTC. It yields the protein CASSVGTSGTYEQYF.

The J gene is TRBJ2-1, the V gene TRBV13; the match to TRBD2 covers 12 bases. The junction had 10 bases not matched to a gene; V was cut back by 5 bases and J by 2 bases. CDR1 and CDR2 (germline): PRHDT, FYEKMQ (reference sequence). The length of the CDR3 is 18 residues. The CDR3 DNA sequence: TGTGCCAGCAGCGGAATAACAACTAGCGGGAGGCCCTACAATGAGCAGTTCTTC. Translating gives CASSGITTSGRPYNEQFF.

J is TRBJ2-3 and V is TRBV15, with TRBD2 matching over 9 bases. The length of the CDR3 is 14 residues. Germline V lookup: CDR1 LNHNV, CDR2 YYDKDF (reference sequence). The trim removed 8 bases at V and 0 bases at J, leaving 3 bases unmatched. The DNA of the CDR3 is TGTGCCACCTTAACTAGCGGGAGCACAGATACGCAGTATTTT. Translating it yields CATLTSGSTDTQYF.

CDR3 residues: CASTSPPGTGSYGYTF. Here the CDR3 DNA reads TGTGCCAGCACCTCCCCTCCGGGGACAGGGTCCTATGGCTACACCTTC. This chain connects TRBV11-2 to TRBJ1-2, with TRBD1 matching over 9 bases. The germline V gene encodes CDR1 SGHAT and CDR2 FQNNGV. V lost 7 bases, J lost 4 bases, and 13 bases stayed unmatched. This CDR3 has 16 residues.

This chain connects TRBV27 to TRBJ2-7; 7 positions agree with TRBD1. The germline V gene encodes CDR1 MNHEY and CDR2 SMNVEV (reference sequence). V lost 4 bases, J lost 6 bases, and 6 bases stayed unmatched. The CDR3 sequence is 13 residues long. The CDR3 DNA reads as TGTGCCAGCAGTTACCAGGGGGTAGGCGAGCAGTACTTC. The encoded protein is CASSYQGVGEQYF.

The gene calls are TRBV11-3 and TRBJ2-5, with D perhaps matching TRBD2 (6 bases). Trimming removed 2 bases from V and 3 bases from J, with 13 bases in between. The CDR3 consists of 15 residues. CDR1 and CDR2 (germline): SGHNT, YENEEA. This chain's CDR3 is CASSLTVSGEETQYF. The CDR3 nucleotides are TGTGCCAGCAGCTTAACCGTGTCGGGAGAAGAGACCCAGTACTTC.

The J gene is TRBJ1-2, the V gene TRBV11-2; TRBD1 aligns across 7 bases. The ends lost 5 bases at V and 6 bases at J; junction bases unmatched: 9. The CDR3 runs 14 residues. Germline lookup yields CDR1 SGHAT and CDR2 FQNNGV. As DNA, the CDR3 is TGTGCCAGCAGCCCGCAGACAGGGTTCGATGGCTACACCTTC. Translating it yields CASSPQTGFDGYTF.

The rearrangement links TRBV23-1 to TRBJ2-2, with 13 bases fitting TRBD2. TRBV23-1 qualifies as an ORF whose function is uncertain. The junction had 8 bases not matched to a gene; V was cut back by 7 bases and J by 3 bases. The CDR3 has 17 amino acids. The CDR3, as DNA: TGCGCCAGCATCGGACTAGCGGGAGCTCCGGACACCGGGGAGCTGTTTTTT. This translates into CASIGLAGAPDTGELFF.

CDR3 nucleotide sequence: TGCGCCAGCAGCCAAGAGGGGACATCGTACGAGCAGTACTTC. Protein: CASSQEGTSYEQYF. J is TRBJ2-7 and V is TRBV4-1, with D possibly being TRBD1 (6 bases). The CDR3 covers 14 residues. In germline, CDR1 is MGHRA, CDR2 YSYEKL. The V and J ends lost 0 bases and 4 bases respectively, with 10 bases between them.

The rearrangement uses TRBV5-1 and TRBJ2-5; D might be TRBD2 (6 bases). Germline V gene lookup returns CDR1 SGHRS and CDR2 YFSETQ. CDR3 length: 14 amino acids. Trimming took 1 base from V and 5 from J, leaving 12 bases between them. CDR3 in amino acids: CASSLIGSEETQYF. CDR3 DNA: TGCGCCAGCAGCTTGATCGGGAGTGAGGAGACCCAGTACTTC.

The chain has TRBV15 and TRBJ2-3; D perhaps matches TRBD2 (5 bases). CDR1 LNHNV and CDR2 YYDKDF come from the germline V gene (reference sequence). The ends were cut back, 5 bases at V and 7 bases at J, with 10 bases in the middle. CDR3 length: 12 amino acids. In DNA, the CDR3 is TGTGCCACCAGCGGAGGAGCTAATACGCAGTATTTT. This codes for CATSGGANTQYF.

The chain joins TRBV29-1 to TRBJ2-2; D is possibly TRBD2 (6 bases). The CDR3 consists of 15 residues. V shed 1 base and J shed 7 bases, with 16 bases lying between them. Germline CDR1 SQVTM, CDR2 ANQGSEA. This CDR3 reads CSVEVPGGPGGELFF. The CDR3 DNA reads as TGCAGCGTTGAAGTCCCCGGGGGACCGGGCGGGGAGCTGTTTTTT.

V and J are TRBV5-1 and TRBJ1-2; the D gene is possibly TRBD1 (6 bases). Trimming removed 2 bases at V and 1 base at J, with 12 bases between. In germline, CDR1 is SGHRS, CDR2 YFSETQ. CDR3 size: 15 residues. The CDR3 loop reads CASSFEGGVNYGYTF. CDR3 coding DNA: TGCGCCAGCAGCTTTGAAGGGGGTGTTAACTATGGCTACACCTTC.

This chain uses TRBV2 with TRBJ1-5; a possible D gene is TRBD1 (6 bases). With 6 bases removed from V and 0 bases from J, the gap between germline ends came to 12 bases. Looked up from germline, CDR1 is SNHLY and CDR2 is FYNNEI. The CDR3 runs to 15 residues. CDR3 in DNA: TGTGCCAGCAGGGCAGGGGCTTATAGCAATCAGCCCCAGCATTTT. Protein product: CASRAGAYSNQPQHF.

The V gene is TRBV6-1, the J gene TRBJ1-1; TRBD1 might be the D (5 bases). The CDR3 contains 12 residues. V lost 3 bases to trimming and J lost 9 bases, with 11 bases between them. Germline lookup yields CDR1 MNHNS and CDR2 SASEGT. This CDR3 reads CASSDPPGQAFF. The CDR3 DNA is TGTGCCAGCAGTGACCCTCCAGGGCAAGCTTTCTTT.

This chain links TRBV7-2 with TRBJ2-7, with D perhaps matching TRBD1 (6 bases). V lost 3 bases to trimming and J lost 4 bases, with 13 bases between them. Germline lookup yields CDR1 SGHTA and CDR2 FQGNSA. This CDR3 contains 14 residues. The CDR3 bases are TGTGCCAGCAGCTTCTACAGGGATCGTTACGAGCAGTACTTC. Amino acid sequence: CASSFYRDRYEQYF.

The gene calls are TRBV4-3 and TRBJ2-1, with a possible D match to TRBD2 (7 bases). Germline V gene lookup returns CDR1 LGHNA and CDR2 YSLEER. This CDR3 region has 14 residues. Trimming removed 0 bases at V and 10 bases at J, with 13 bases between. The CDR3 sequence: CASSQDRGAGEQFF. DNA for the CDR3: TGCGCCAGCAGCCAAGATCGGGGGGCAGGCGAGCAGTTCTTC.

This chain links TRBV4-1 with TRBJ2-7, with TRBD2 identical over 7 bases. V shed 1 base, J shed 3 bases, and the junction held 9 bases outside the gene matches. Germline V gene data show CDR1 as MGHRA and CDR2 as YSYEKL. This CDR3 is built from 16 residues. CDR3 amino acids: CASSQGGIGRSYEQYF. Here the CDR3 DNA reads TGCGCCAGCAGCCAAGGTGGGATCGGGAGGAGCTACGAGCAGTACTTC.

The chain links TRBV5-1 to TRBJ2-3, with no clear D. CDR1 is SGHRS and CDR2 is YFSETQ in the germline V gene. The germline V and J ends were trimmed by 0 bases and 2 bases, with 7 bases remaining between them. The CDR3 extends over 14 amino acids. The CDR3 DNA sequence: TGCGCCAGCAGCTTGGAACCCTACACAGATACGCAGTATTTT. Residues: CASSLEPYTDTQYF.

V usage is TRBV25-1 and J usage is TRBJ1-1, with TRBD1 identical over 11 bases. J was trimmed by 7 bases and V by 2 bases; bases with no gene match: 3. The CDR3 runs 14 residues. The germline V gene encodes CDR1 MGHDK and CDR2 SYGVNS. CDR3 amino acids: CASSEPGQGGEAFF. CDR3 in DNA: TGTGCCAGCAGTGAACCGGGACAGGGGGGTGAAGCTTTCTTT.

The rearrangement uses TRBV9 and TRBJ2-2, with D unclear. Germline-derived CDR1 and CDR2 are SGDLS and YYNGEE. The V end was cut by 4 bases, the J end by 6 bases, with 4 bases between. The CDR3 contains 11 residues. CDR3 bases: TGTGCCAGCAGCTCTGCCGGGGAGCTGTTTTTT. Encoded protein: CASSSAGELFF.

This sequence joins TRBV27 and TRBJ2-3; D call uncertain. The CDR3 loop spans 11 amino acids. Deletions cut 6 bases from V and 2 bases from J, with 3 bases between. Germline loops: CDR1 MNHEY, CDR2 SMNVEV (reference sequence). The CDR3 nucleotides are TGTGCCAGCAGGTACACAGATACGCAGTATTTT. This sequence encodes CASRYTDTQYF.

The chain carries TRBV7-2 and TRBJ1-2; a possible D gene is TRBD1 (5 bases). Trimming took 7 bases from V and 3 from J, leaving 18 bases between them. CDR1 and CDR2 from the germline V gene are SGHTA and FQGNSA. The CDR3 spans 15 residues. The CDR3 DNA reads as TGTGCCAGCAAAAGCATTATCGGGGGTCACTATGGCTACACCTTC. Translating gives CASKSIIGGHYGYTF.

CDR3 bases: TGTGCCAGCAGCTTAGGGGAGACTACGTACAATGAGCAGTTCTTC. Translation gives CASSLGETTYNEQFF. The J gene is TRBJ2-1, the V gene TRBV7-9; tentatively, D is TRBD2 (5 bases). The CDR3 is made up of 15 amino acids. Germline CDR1 is SEHNR and CDR2 is FQNEAQ (reference sequence). The V end was cut by 1 base, the J end by 4 bases, with 11 bases between.

The chain uses TRBV5-6 and TRBJ1-2; D may be TRBD1 (5 bases). This CDR3 is 16 amino acids long. Trimming stripped 3 bases from V and 4 bases from J, with 19 bases between. Germline values: CDR1 SGHDT, CDR2 YYEEEE. The DNA for the CDR3 is TGTGCCAGCAGCTCTTTGACAGACACGGTCCTCTATGGCTACACCTTC. It translates to CASSSLTDTVLYGYTF.

This chain links TRBV27 with TRBJ1-2; 11 bases match TRBD1. The ends lost 2 bases at V and 7 bases at J; junction bases unmatched: 3. Germline V gene sequence: CDR1 MNHEY, CDR2 SMNVEV (reference sequence). There are 14 residues in the CDR3. The CDR3: CASSLGQGASGYTF. CDR3 DNA: TGTGCCAGCAGTTTAGGACAGGGGGCTTCTGGCTACACCTTC.

The CDR3, as DNA: TGTGCCAGCAGTTCCTCTCTAGCGGGAGGGCCGGGAAATGAGCAGTTCTTC. Translating gives CASSSSLAGGPGNEQFF. V is TRBV2 and J is TRBJ2-1, with TRBD2 identical over 12 bases. V gave up 5 bases and J gave up 7 bases; unmatched junction bases: 12. The germline V gene has CDR1 SNHLY and CDR2 FYNNEI. The CDR3 has 17 amino acids.

The chain couples TRBV28 to TRBJ2-7; no clear D. The germline V and J ends were trimmed by 6 bases and 2 bases, with 14 bases remaining between them. The CDR3 consists of 14 residues. Per the germline V gene, CDR1 is MDHEN and CDR2 is SYDVKM. CDR3: CASRIPGQPYEQYF. For the CDR3, the DNA is TGTGCCAGCAGGATTCCAGGTCAACCCTACGAGCAGTACTTC.

The genes are TRBV4-2 and TRBJ2-7; no clear D. CDR3 length: 15 residues. V was pared by 2 bases and J by 0 bases, with 11 bases between. Germline loops: CDR1 LGHNA, CDR2 YNFKEQ. The CDR3 protein is CASSQSDAPSYEQYF. CDR3 in DNA: TGTGCCAGCAGCCAAAGCGATGCGCCCTCCTACGAGCAGTACTTC.